Listed below are T cell receptor beta chains from one sample, sequenced in a study of T-cell memory formation after mild COVID-19. Each CDR3 protein is one row after TCRdb ran MiXCR on the 5' RACE reads. The table records about 110,000 distinct CDR3 sequences, 15% to 20% of them present only once. Sequenced input: PBMCs or a T cell subset sorted from them (not recorded which). These receptors all stem from a young man who had mild COVID-19 (a few samples of this study predate the infection). Cell type and time point are not known. CDR3s include the opening cysteine and the closing phenylalanine or tryptophan. Each record gives: D gene, J gene, clone size, V gene, CDR3 DNA, CDR3 protein. D genes are given only for firm matches. Size values are once, few and many counts, or a class for expanded clones, and some rows have none.

TRBD1 TRBJ2-1 . TRBV20-1 TGCAGTGCTAGAGTCGGGACAGCGCAGTTCTTC CSARVGTAQFF
TRBD1 TRBJ2-5 . TRBV5-1 TGCGCCAGCAGCTCGACAGGGGAAGAGACCCAGTACTTC CASSSTGEETQYF
. TRBJ2-3 few TRBV5-1 TGCGCCAGCAGCTTGGCCCCAGATACGCAGTATTTT CASSLAPDTQYF
. TRBJ2-5 . TRBV6-2/TRBV6-3 TGTGCCAGCAGCCGACAGCACATTCAGACCCAGTACTTC CASSRQHIQTQYF
TRBD2 TRBJ2-3 many TRBV7-2 TGTGCCAGCAGAACTCAAGCTAGCGGGGGTGCAGATACGCAGTATTTT CASRTQASGGADTQYF
. TRBJ1-1 . TRBV2 TGTGCCAGCAGTGAATTTGGGGTTGCTGAAGCTTTCTTT CASSEFGVAEAFF
. TRBJ1-4 . TRBV12-3/TRBV12-4 TGTGCCAGCAGCCCCCTTGGCAGGGGAGGTGAAAAACTGTTTTTT CASSPLGRGGEKLFF
TRBD1 TRBJ2-7 . TRBV7-9 TGTGCCAGCAGCTTAAAAGGGTGGGACAGGGACGAGCAGTACTTC CASSLKGWDRDEQYF
. TRBJ2-7 few TRBV29-1 TGCAGCGTTTCCGCTACAGTGAACTACGAGCAGTACTTC CSVSATVNYEQYF
TRBD2 TRBJ2-5 . TRBV19 TGTGCCAGTAGCCGCGGGACTAGCCAAGAGACCCAGTACTTC CASSRGTSQETQYF
. TRBJ1-2 many TRBV5-5 TGTGCCAGCAGCTTGGGGGAAACCCTCTACTATGGCTACACCTTC CASSLGETLYYGYTF
TRBD2 TRBJ2-1 few TRBV20-1 TGCAGTGCTTTTTCGACTAGCGGGGGACCCAATGAGCAGTTCTTC CSAFSTSGGPNEQFF
TRBD1 TRBJ2-7 few TRBV29-1 TGCAGCGTTGAAGCAGGGGACAGGATTGAGCAGTACTTC CSVEAGDRIEQYF
. TRBJ2-5 few TRBV7-3 TGTGCCAGCAGCGTGGGACGGGGGCAAGAGACCCAGTACTTC CASSVGRGQETQYF